These 5 T cell receptor beta chains were all obtained from the same sample, sequenced in a study of T cells after yellow fever vaccination. Each CDR3 protein gets one entry after TCRdb re-called the 5' RACE reads with MiXCR. The sample has nearly 350,000 distinct CDR3 sequences, 7% to 9% seen once. Sequences were derived from PBMCs, sampled approximately 47 days after the first yellow fever vaccination. The receptors originated from a man between 18 and 29 years old who received the YFV17D yellow fever vaccine.

The chain links TRBV19 to TRBJ1-5; no clear D gene. The ends were cut back, 4 bases at V and 11 bases at J, with 9 bases in the middle. Germline V gene data show CDR1 as LNHDA and CDR2 as SQIVND (reference sequence). This CDR3 contains 11 residues. CDR3 in amino acids: CASSKSGSQHF. The CDR3, as DNA: TGTGCCAGTAGTAAATCGGGTTCCCAGCATTTT.

This clonotype was seen ten or more times. This chain uses TRBV7-2 with TRBJ1-2; no firm D call. V was pared by 5 bases and J by 2 bases, with 15 bases between. The germline gives CDR1 SGHTA, CDR2 FQGNSA. CDR3 size: 15 residues. The CDR3 loop reads CASSDYHIRNYGYTF. The CDR3 bases are TGTGCCAGCAGCGACTACCACATTCGGAACTATGGCTACACCTTC.

This clonotype was counted a few times. The chain uses TRBV30 and TRBJ1-5; D is ambiguous. Germline assignment: CDR1 GTSNPN and CDR2 SVGIG (reference sequence). The V end was cut by 2 bases, the J end by 7 bases, with 12 bases between. The CDR3 spans 13 residues. CDR3 nucleotides: TGTGCCTGGAGTAAAGGGTTGGGGCAGCCCCAGCATTTT. Residues: CAWSKGLGQPQHF.

The chain carries TRBV11-2 and TRBJ2-3; weak D call: TRBD2 (7 bases). Between the trimmed V and J ends, which lost 7 bases and 6 bases, there was a span of 17 bases. Germline V gene data show CDR1 as SGHAT and CDR2 as FQNNGV. The CDR3 loop spans 14 amino acids. In nucleotides, the CDR3 is TGTGCCAGCAAAGTGGGGGGCGGGAGTGATACGCAGTATTTT. Translated: CASKVGGGSDTQYF. Looking up the rest from reference TRBV11-2 and TRBJ2-3 gives the full variable domain: EAGVAQSPRYKIIEKRQSVAFWCNPISGHATLYWYQQILGQGPKLLIQFQNNGVVDDSQLPKDRFSAERLKGVDSTLKIQPAKLEDSAVYLCASKVGGGSDTQYFGPGTRLTVL.

Many counts were recorded for this clonotype. The chain recombines TRBV19 with TRBJ2-7; D possibly matches TRBD1 or TRBD2 (5 bases each). CDR3 length equals 12 residues. V lost 6 bases to trimming and J lost 6 bases, with 12 bases between them. CDR1 and CDR2 from the germline V gene are LNHDA and SQIVND (reference sequence). This chain's CDR3 is CASSPPGGEQYF. Written as DNA, the CDR3 is TGTGCCAGTAGCCCCCCTGGGGGCGAGCAGTACTTC.